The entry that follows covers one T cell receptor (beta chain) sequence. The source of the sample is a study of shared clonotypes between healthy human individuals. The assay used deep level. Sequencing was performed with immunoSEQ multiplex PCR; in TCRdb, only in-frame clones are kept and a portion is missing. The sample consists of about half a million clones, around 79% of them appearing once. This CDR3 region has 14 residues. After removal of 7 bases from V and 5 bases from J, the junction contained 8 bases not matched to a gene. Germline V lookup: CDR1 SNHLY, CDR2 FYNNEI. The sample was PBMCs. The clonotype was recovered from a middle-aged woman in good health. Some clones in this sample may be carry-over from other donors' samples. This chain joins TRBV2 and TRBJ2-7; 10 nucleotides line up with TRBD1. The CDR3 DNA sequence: TGTGCCAGCACCCCGGACAGGGGGATCCACGAGCAGTACTTC. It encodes CASTPDRGIHEQYF.